This TCR beta chain was sequenced for a study of blood T cells in healthy people across ages. For this clonotype: One end of the junction varies from germline; a read error may be responsible.

The germline CDR1 and CDR2 sequences are SQVTM and ANQGSEA. CDR3 length: 16 amino acids. Combining a sample-barcoded 5' primer with a J-beta primer mix, a second PCR ran for roughly 7 to 12 cycles. TCRdb ran MiXCR on the 5' RACE reads and lists one entry per CDR3 protein. In the table there are around 800,000 distinct CDR3 sequences, roughly 53% of which are singletons. This TCR derives from a man older than 75 in good health. Material for sequencing was blood. The chain joins TRBV29-1 to TRBJ2-4; 9 bases line up with TRBD1. Gene TRBJ2-7 matches the end of the DNA better, so the J call may be wrong. This CDR3 is CSVEGLRDRVSDEQYF. The CDR3 region has the DNA TGCAGCGTTGAAGGTCTGCGGGACAGGGTCTCCGACGAGCAGTACTTC.